This entry lists 23 T cell receptor beta chains sequenced from one sample in a study of T cell responses to AZD1222 COVID-19 vaccine. Generated by immunoSEQ multiplex PCR, the TCRdb table keeps only in-frame clones and is missing some. The table includes tens of thousands of clones, roughly 85% detected once. Sequenced material: peripheral blood, taken 28 days after the second AZD1222 dose. The receptors derive from an adult who received the AZD1222 COVID-19 vaccine.

This chain connects TRBV27 to TRBJ2-1; D tentatively reads TRBD1 or TRBD2 (6 bases each). The germline CDR1 and CDR2 sequences are MNHEY and SMNVEV (reference sequence). V was trimmed by 5 bases and J by 4 bases, leaving 21 bases between them. CDR3 size: 17 residues. The CDR3 DNA reads as TGTGCCAGCAGTCTTGGGGGGCGGGGACGGTCTTACAATGAGCAGTTCTTC. The encoded protein is CASSLGGRGRSYNEQFF.

The V call is TRBV11-3, the J call TRBJ2-5, with TRBD1 matching over 7 bases. Per the germline V gene, CDR1 is SGHNT and CDR2 is YENEEA. The CDR3 length is 14 residues. V was pared by 4 bases and J by 5 bases, with 7 bases of the junction left unmatched. CDR3 region: CASSSQGYGETQYF. Here the CDR3 DNA reads TGTGCCAGCAGCTCACAGGGGTACGGGGAGACCCAGTACTTC.

The DNA for the CDR3 is TGCGCCAGCAGCCCCCCTGGGGGAATGAACACTGAAGCTTTCTTT. It yields the protein CASSPPGGMNTEAFF. V and J are TRBV4-1 and TRBJ1-1; D may be TRBD1 (5 bases). Germline V CDR1 and CDR2: MGHRA, YSYEKL. V was trimmed by 4 bases and J by 0 bases, leaving 12 bases between them. The CDR3 extends over 15 amino acids.

The genes are TRBV5-1 and TRBJ2-7; 11 bases are a match to TRBD2. CDR1 is SGHRS and CDR2 is YFSETQ in the germline V gene. V was clipped by 8 bases and J by 2 bases; unmatched bases: 12. CDR3 size: 16 residues. This chain's CDR3 is CASQPGASGGTYEQYF. Written as DNA, the CDR3 is TGCGCCAGTCAGCCCGGGGCTAGCGGGGGGACCTACGAGCAGTACTTC. The whole variable domain, filled in from reference TRBV5-1 and TRBJ2-7, reads KAGVTQTPRYLIKTRGQQVTLSCSPISGHRSVSWYQQTPGQGLQFLFEYFSETQRNKGNFPGRFSGRQFSNSRSEMNVSTLELGDSALYLCASQPGASGGTYEQYFGPGTRLTVT.

This rearrangement joins TRBV4-1 to TRBJ2-1; D call uncertain. Trimming cost V 2 bases and J 4 bases, with 0 bases left between them. CDR1 and CDR2 from the germline V gene are MGHRA and YSYEKL. This CDR3 is built from 11 residues. CDR3 DNA: TGCGCCAGCAGCCAATACAATGAGCAGTTCTTC. Protein: CASSQYNEQFF.

This clone has only one observation. The rearrangement uses TRBV9 and TRBJ1-2; D is perhaps TRBD1 (5 bases). Germline V gene data show CDR1 as SGDLS and CDR2 as YYNGEE. V lost 1 base and J lost 3, with 10 bases in between. This CDR3 contains 14 residues. The CDR3 nucleotides read TGTGCCAGCAGCGTACGGGGGGTCGACTATGGCTACACCTTC. Translation gives CASSVRGVDYGYTF.

The V gene is TRBV9, the J gene TRBJ2-5, with unresolved D. CDR3 size: 13 residues. Germline CDR1 SGDLS, CDR2 YYNGEE. V lost 1 base and J 1 base, leaving 5 bases between the germline ends. In nucleotides, the CDR3 is TGTGCCAGCAGCGTAAGCCCCCAAGAGACCCAGTACTTC. Translating gives CASSVSPQETQYF.

This clone was seen only once. This chain uses TRBV4-2 with TRBJ1-2, with 8 bases that match TRBD1. This CDR3 has 15 residues. From germline, CDR1 is LGHNA and CDR2 YNFKEQ. V was clipped by 5 bases and J by 0 bases; unmatched bases: 5. CDR3 DNA sequence: TGTGCCAGCAGCTACACAGGGGGGGCTAACTATGGCTACACCTTC. It specifies CASSYTGGANYGYTF.

The chain couples TRBV7-2 to TRBJ2-7; no definite D call. CDR1 SGHTA and CDR2 FQGNSA come from the germline V gene. Trimming stripped 4 bases from V and 1 base from J, with 8 bases between. This CDR3 is built from 13 residues. The CDR3 protein is CASSSYGSYEQYF. CDR3 DNA sequence: TGTGCCAGCAGCTCCTACGGTTCCTACGAGCAGTACTTC. Supplemented by reference TRBV7-2 and TRBJ2-7, the full variable domain reads GAGVSQSPSNKVTEKGKDVELRCDPISGHTALYWYRQSLGQGLEFLIYFQGNSAPDKSGLPSDRFSAERTGGSVSTLTIQRTQQEDSAVYLCASSSYGSYEQYFGPGTRLTVT.

This clone has only one observation. This rearrangement joins TRBV5-4 to TRBJ1-1, with 7 bases fitting TRBD1. The germline V gene has CDR1 SGHNT and CDR2 YYREEE (reference sequence). There are 14 residues in the CDR3. J gave up 8 bases and V 4 bases, and 11 bases lay outside the gene matches. DNA of the CDR3: TGTGCCAGCAGCCCCGGGAGGGAGGACAGGGAAGCTTTCTTT. It yields the protein CASSPGREDREAFF. Together with reference TRBV5-4 and TRBJ1-1, the CDR3 gives the full variable domain: ETGVTQSPTHLIKTRGQQVTLRCSSQSGHNTVSWYQQALGQGPQFIFQYYREEENGRGNFPPRFSGLQFPNYSSELNVNALELDDSALYLCASSPGREDREAFFGQGTRLTVV.

CDR3 bases: TGTGCCAGTAGTACGGCAGGCTCTGGGGCCAACGTCCTGACTTTC. This encodes CASSTAGSGANVLTF. The rearrangement uses TRBV19 and TRBJ2-6; no clear D gene. Germline loops: CDR1 LNHDA, CDR2 SQIVND (reference sequence). V was shortened by 4 bases and J by 0 bases, with 7 bases between the two germline ends. The CDR3 is 15 amino acids.

A few counts support this clone. The chain has TRBV6-2 or TRBV6-3 and TRBJ2-3; unclear D gene. Germline V gives CDR1 MNHEY, CDR2 SVGEGT. V was cut by 6 bases and J by 0 bases, with 10 bases left in between. The CDR3 totals 14 residues. The CDR3 reads CASSEYPSTDTQYF. CDR3 coding DNA: TGTGCCAGCAGCGAGTACCCTAGCACAGATACGCAGTATTTT.

The chain joins TRBV4-3 to TRBJ2-1, with TRBD2 identical over 10 bases. The V and J ends lost 0 bases and 7 bases, in that order; junction bases with no gene match: 9. Germline V gene data show CDR1 as LGHNA and CDR2 as YSLEER. This CDR3 is 17 amino acids long. CDR3: CASSQDPASGGRNEQFF. The CDR3 nucleotides are TGCGCCAGCAGCCAAGATCCCGCTAGCGGGGGACGAAATGAGCAGTTCTTC.

This clone was counted a single time. This chain connects TRBV6-5 to TRBJ1-5, with TRBD1 matching 8 bases. The CDR3 extends over 15 amino acids. The V segment lost 7 bases and the J segment 7 bases; nucleotides outside the gene matches: 12. In germline, CDR1 is MNHEY, CDR2 SVGAGI. CDR3: CASTPDRGQRQPQHF. Here the CDR3 DNA reads TGTGCCAGCACCCCTGACAGGGGTCAGAGGCAGCCCCAGCATTTT.

The chain links TRBV19 to TRBJ1-2; D unclear. V dropped 4 bases and J dropped 4 bases, with 10 bases sitting between them. Germline CDR1 is LNHDA and CDR2 is SQIVND (reference sequence). The CDR3 is 13 amino acids. The CDR3, as DNA: TGTGCCAGTAGTACCGCAGCAATCTATGGCTACACCTTC. Its protein product is CASSTAAIYGYTF.

V gene TRBV19 combines with J gene TRBJ2-2; D unclear. Per the germline V gene, CDR1 is LNHDA and CDR2 is SQIVND (reference sequence). The V end was cut by 5 bases, the J end by 7 bases, with 8 bases between. The CDR3 has 12 residues. The DNA for the CDR3 is TGTGCCAGTAGTCCCCGTATCGGGGAGCTGTTTTTT. Residues: CASSPRIGELFF.

This chain uses TRBV5-1 with TRBJ1-3, with 7 bases matching TRBD1. CDR1 SGHRS and CDR2 YFSETQ come from the germline V gene. Unmatched junction bases numbered 6, after V lost 0 bases and J lost 0 bases. The CDR3 totals 17 residues. The DNA for the CDR3 is TGCGCCAGCAGCTTGGTGGGACAGCCCATCTCTGGAAACACCATATATTTT. This codes for CASSLVGQPISGNTIYF.

This clone was detected once. V is TRBV9 and J is TRBJ2-5; tentatively, D is TRBD2 (6 bases). The ends were cut back, 2 bases at V and 1 base at J, with 12 bases in the middle. The CDR3 totals 15 residues. The germline CDR1 and CDR2 sequences are SGDLS and YYNGEE. The CDR3 DNA reads TGTGCCAGCAGCGTGGAATGGAGGGGCCAAGAGACCCAGTACTTC. It codes for CASSVEWRGQETQYF.

V and J are TRBV11-1 and TRBJ1-2; 12 nucleotides line up with TRBD1. CDR3 length: 15 amino acids. Germline CDR1 reads SGHAT; CDR2 reads FQDESV (reference sequence). V dropped 7 bases and J dropped 6; count of bases not matched to a gene: 9. DNA of the CDR3: TGTGCCAGCAAAGACGGGACAGGGGGCGCGGATGGCTACACCTTC. Translation gives CASKDGTGGADGYTF.

The J gene is TRBJ1-1, the V gene TRBV6-2 or TRBV6-3; D call uncertain. This CDR3 has 15 amino acids. The V and J ends lost 5 bases and 6 bases respectively, with 19 bases between them. Germline values: CDR1 MNHEY, CDR2 SVGEGT. The CDR3 loop is CASSTPPRGYPEAFF. The CDR3 nucleotides are TGTGCCAGCAGTACCCCCCCCCGAGGGTATCCTGAAGCTTTCTTT.

This clone was seen just once. This sequence joins TRBV19 and TRBJ1-5; D is undetermined. Germline V lookup: CDR1 LNHDA, CDR2 SQIVND (reference sequence). Trimming cost V 5 bases and J 4 bases, with 9 bases left between them. The CDR3 covers 13 residues. CDR3 sequence reads: CASSLQDNQPQHF. Written as DNA, the CDR3 is TGTGCCAGTAGTTTGCAGGATAATCAGCCCCAGCATTTT.

The V gene is TRBV28, the J gene TRBJ2-7, with 12 bases lining up with TRBD1. J lost 1 base, V lost 8 bases, and 15 bases had no gene match. The CDR3 covers 18 residues. Germline CDR1 and CDR2: MDHEN and SYDVKM. The CDR3 spells CASFRDRGRRGGSYEQYF. The CDR3 nucleotides read TGTGCCAGCTTTCGGGACAGGGGGCGCCGAGGGGGATCCTACGAGCAGTACTTC.

The chain couples TRBV10-3 to TRBJ2-3; 10 bases line up with TRBD1. The CDR3 extends over 19 amino acids. Germline CDR1 ENHRY, CDR2 SYGVKD. V was clipped by 5 bases and J by 6 bases; unmatched bases: 20. CDR3 loop: CAISPPYTVPGQGRDTQYF. The DNA for the CDR3 is TGTGCCATCAGTCCCCCCTACACAGTCCCGGGACAGGGGCGGGATACGCAGTATTTT.